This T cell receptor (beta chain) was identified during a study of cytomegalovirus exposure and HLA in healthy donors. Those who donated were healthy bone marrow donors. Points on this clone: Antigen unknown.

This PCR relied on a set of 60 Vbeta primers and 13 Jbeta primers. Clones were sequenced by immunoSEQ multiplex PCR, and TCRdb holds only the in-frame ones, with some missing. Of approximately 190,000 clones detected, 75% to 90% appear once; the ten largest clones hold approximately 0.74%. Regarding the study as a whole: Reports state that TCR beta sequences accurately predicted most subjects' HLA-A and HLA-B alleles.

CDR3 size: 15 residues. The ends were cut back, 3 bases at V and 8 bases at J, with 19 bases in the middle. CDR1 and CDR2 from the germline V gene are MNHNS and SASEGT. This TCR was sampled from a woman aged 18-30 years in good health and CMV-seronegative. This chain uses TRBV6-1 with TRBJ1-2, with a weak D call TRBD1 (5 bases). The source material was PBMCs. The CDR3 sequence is CASSDRWGGIWGYTF. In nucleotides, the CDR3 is TGTGCCAGCAGTGACCGTTGGGGGGGAATTTGGGGCTACACCTTC.